The 6 T cell receptor beta chains reported below all come from one sample, sequenced in a study of blood T cell repertoires in COVID-19 (dated by TCRdb to 2019 to 2021). Libraries were built with the immunoSEQ multiplex PCR assay. Held by TCRdb, this immuneACCESS table contains in-frame sequences only and omits some clones. Under half of the omission traces to an unresolved V gene where checked; the cause of the rest is unknown. The sample table holds 200,000 to 250,000 clones, of which about 87% were seen once. The ten largest account for just over 2.5% of the sample. Sequenced material: PBMCs or T cells enriched from blood (not recorded which). Receptor source: a woman in her 30s who had recovered from COVID-19.

J is TRBJ2-1 and V is TRBV7-2, with D possibly being TRBD2 (7 bases). The CDR3 extends over 15 amino acids. V was trimmed by 1 base and J by 6 bases, leaving 13 bases between them. CDR1 and CDR2 (germline): SGHTA, FQGNSA. The CDR3 protein is CASSLDRGAVNEQFF. The CDR3 DNA is TGTGCCAGCAGCTTAGACCGGGGGGCCGTCAATGAGCAGTTCTTC.

V is TRBV4-1 and J is TRBJ1-5; D gene ambiguous. Per the germline V gene, CDR1 is MGHRA and CDR2 is YSYEKL. Trimming cost V 0 bases and J 5 bases, with 8 bases left between them. The CDR3 covers 14 residues. The CDR3 is CASSQDRRDQPQHF. CDR3 coding DNA: TGCGCCAGCAGCCAAGACAGGAGGGATCAGCCCCAGCATTTT.

The chain has TRBV7-2 and TRBJ1-4; D gene ambiguous. V was cut by 1 base and J by 8 bases, with 5 bases left in between. This CDR3 comprises 12 residues. CDR1 and CDR2 from the germline V gene are SGHTA and FQGNSA. The CDR3 bases are TGTGCCAGCAGCTTAGACAGAGAAAAACTGTTTTTT. As protein: CASSLDREKLFF.

The chain has TRBV19 and TRBJ1-2; 10 bases map to TRBD1. With V trimmed by 2 bases and J by 3 bases, 6 bases remained unmatched. The CDR3 length is 16 residues. The germline CDR1 and CDR2 sequences are LNHDA and SQIVND (reference sequence). Written as DNA, the CDR3 is TGTGCCAGTAGTATATGGACCGGGACAGGGGACTATGGCTACACCTTC. Encoded protein: CASSIWTGTGDYGYTF.

The rearrangement links TRBV5-6 to TRBJ1-2; a possible D gene is TRBD1 (5 bases). CDR1 SGHDT and CDR2 YYEEEE come from the germline V gene. Trimming stripped 1 base from V and 4 bases from J, with 8 bases between. The CDR3 loop spans 13 amino acids. The CDR3 DNA reads TGTGCCAGCAGCTTGAACAGGCTCTATGGCTACACCTTC. Its translation is CASSLNRLYGYTF. Combining the CDR3 with reference TRBV5-6 and TRBJ1-2 gives the whole variable domain DAGVTQSPTHLIKTRGQQVTLRCSPKSGHDTVSWYQQALGQGPQFIFQYYEEEERQRGNFPDRFSGHQFPNYSSELNVNALLLGDSALYLCASSLNRLYGYTFGSGTRLTVV.

This sequence joins TRBV7-2 and TRBJ1-1; 11 nucleotides align to TRBD1. The trim removed 5 bases at V and 6 bases at J, leaving 2 bases unmatched. Germline assignment: CDR1 SGHTA and CDR2 FQGNSA. The CDR3 runs 13 residues. The CDR3 loop is CASSMGQGAEAFF. In nucleotides, the CDR3 is TGTGCCAGCAGCATGGGACAGGGGGCTGAAGCTTTCTTT. Using reference TRBV7-2 and TRBJ1-1 for the parts outside the CDR3, the full variable domain is GAGVSQSPSNKVTEKGKDVELRCDPISGHTALYWYRQSLGQGLEFLIYFQGNSAPDKSGLPSDRFSAERTGGSVSTLTIQRTQQEDSAVYLCASSMGQGAEAFFGQGTRLTVV.